This TCR beta chain was observed in a study of beta chain features in type 1 diabetes. Germline assignment: CDR1 MDHEN and CDR2 SYDVKM. The CDR3 consists of 16 residues. V shed 4 bases and J 6 bases; nucleotides not matched to a gene: 10. On this clone itself: Its matching antigen is unknown.

Every isolated RNA sample was fully reverse transcribed, so sequencing captured expressed TCRB transcripts. The table came from immunoSEQ multiplex PCR; TCRdb's copy has only in-frame clones and leaves some out. The sample holds about 360,000 clones, roughly 12% seen once. Findings of the study overall: There was a possibility that cDNA sequencing over-represented cells with high TCR expression.

The authors sorted CD4+ naive, central memory, regulatory and stem cell-like memory cells via CD45RO/CCR7/CD25/CD127/CD95/CD27. Input material: naive CD4+ T cells from blood. This TCR was recovered from a man aged 18 to 30 in good health. The chain combines TRBV28 with TRBJ1-5, with 9 bases lining up with TRBD1. The CDR3 DNA reads TGTGCCAGCAGTTACCCCCACAGGGGGCGCGTTCAGCCCCAGCATTTT. Its translation is CASSYPHRGRVQPQHF.